A single TCR beta chain is shown here with its context. In the original processing: Quantification of nucleated cells was approximated via reference gene primer amplification. The repertoire was sequenced with immunoSEQ multiplex PCR; TCRdb's copy has only in-frame clones and lacks some. V and J calls and clone size are given by that table; D and trimming were obtained from the DNA. Of about 100,000 clones detected, about 78% appear once; the ten largest clones hold around 9%. Germline lookup yields CDR1 LGHDT and CDR2 YNNKEL (reference sequence). The trim removed 0 bases at V and 5 bases at J, leaving 7 bases unmatched. CDR3 length: 18 amino acids. These data originate in a study of blood T cell repertoires in COVID-19. Overall study: The origin of the acute and convalescent COVID-19 samples was the United States, Italy and Spain.

This clonotype originated in a man aged 45-60 years who had recovered from COVID-19. The material sequenced was peripheral blood. The V call is TRBV3-1 (or the pseudogene TRBV3-2), the J call TRBJ2-7; the match to TRBD2 covers 16 bases. DNA for the CDR3: TGTGCCAGCAGCCAAGAGCTGGGACTAGCGGGAGGGATGGACGAGCAGTACTTC. This codes for CASSQELGLAGGMDEQYF.